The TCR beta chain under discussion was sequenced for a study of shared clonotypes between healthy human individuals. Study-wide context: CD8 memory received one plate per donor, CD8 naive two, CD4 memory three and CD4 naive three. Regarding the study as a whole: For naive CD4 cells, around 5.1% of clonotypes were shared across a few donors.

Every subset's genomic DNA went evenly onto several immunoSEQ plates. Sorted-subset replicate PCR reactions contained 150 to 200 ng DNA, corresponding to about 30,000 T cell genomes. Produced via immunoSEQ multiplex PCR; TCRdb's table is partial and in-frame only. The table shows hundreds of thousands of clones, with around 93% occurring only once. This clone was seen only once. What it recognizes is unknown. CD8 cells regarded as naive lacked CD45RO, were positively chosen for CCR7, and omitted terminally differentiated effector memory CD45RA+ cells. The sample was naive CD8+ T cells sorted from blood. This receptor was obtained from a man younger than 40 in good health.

The CDR3: CASSLRAGRLNYGYTF. Here the CDR3 DNA reads TGTGCCAGCAGCTTAAGGGCAGGGCGCCTTAACTATGGCTACACCTTC. The rearrangement links TRBV7-8 to TRBJ1-2, with D perhaps matching TRBD1 (5 bases). The CDR3 is 16 residues long. CDR1 and CDR2 from the germline V gene are SGHVS and FQNEAQ. V dropped 2 bases and J dropped 1 base, with 14 bases sitting between them.